This T cell receptor beta chain came from a study of blood T cell repertoires in COVID-19. About the study: COVID-19 samples from acute and convalescent phases originated in the United States, Italy and Spain. Sample material is recorded as cDNA or gDNA derived from T cells, B-cell-depleted T cells, or PBMCs.

Germline V gene lookup returns CDR1 SGHRS and CDR2 YFSETQ. The CDR3 has 14 residues. V was shortened by 3 bases and J by 0 bases, with 7 bases between the two germline ends. Some clones are missing from TCRdb's copy, which holds only in-frame ones; the method was immunoSEQ multiplex PCR. The table shows approximately 130,000 clones, with around three quarters occurring only once. The genes are TRBV5-1 and TRBJ2-1, with D uncertain. This receptor was obtained from a human donor in a cohort sampled during active COVID-19. Input material: peripheral blood. CDR3 bases: TGCGCCAGCAGCTCAACTCTCTCCTACAATGAGCAGTTCTTC. Translation: CASSSTLSYNEQFF.